This is a list of T cell receptor beta chains from one sample in a study of blood T cell repertoires in COVID-19. TCRdb's copy holds only in-frame clones and misses some; the assay was immunoSEQ multiplex PCR. This sample has 95,000 to 100,000 clones, with approximately 82% found just once. Specimen: peripheral blood. The receptor source for this set is a man between 65 and 85 years old with acute or convalescent COVID-19. CDR3s include the opening cysteine and the closing phenylalanine or tryptophan. The order of the fields is clone size, J gene, V gene, CDR3 length, D gene, CDR3 protein, CDR3 DNA. D genes are given only for firm matches. Clone sizes are given selectively: once, few, many, or a class where the clone is expanded.

NA,TRBJ2-7,TRBV7-9,16,TRBD1,CASSKKRTGAGDEQYF,TGTGCCAGCAGCAAAAAACGGACAGGAGCAGGCGACGAGCAGTACTTC
NA,TRBJ2-7,TRBV6-4,15,TRBD1,CASRRGTDPSYEQYF,TGTGCCAGCAGAAGGGGGACAGATCCCTCCTACGAGCAGTACTTC
NA,TRBJ1-1,TRBV7-9,14,NA,CASSFAQFTAEAFF,TGTGCCAGCAGCTTTGCACAATTTACCGCTGAAGCTTTCTTT
NA,TRBJ2-5,TRBV15,13,TRBD2,CATTQRGGETQYF,TGTGCCACCACCCAGCGGGGCGGTGAGACCCAGTACTTC
NA,TRBJ1-5,TRBV6-4,11,NA,CASSDTGPQHF,TGTGCCAGCAGCGACACCGGGCCCCAGCATTTT
NA,TRBJ1-1,TRBV7-2,14,NA,CASRRGGERTEAFF,TGTGCCAGCAGGCGGGGCGGGGAACGCACTGAAGCTTTCTTT
NA,TRBJ1-2,TRBV24-1,12,NA,CATSGEGYGYTF,TGTGCCACCAGTGGGGAGGGTTATGGCTACACCTTC
NA,TRBJ1-1,TRBV6-5,14,NA,CASSFFGRGTEAFF,TGTGCCAGCAGTTTCTTTGGGAGGGGGACTGAAGCTTTCTTT
few,TRBJ2-7,TRBV30,15,TRBD2,CASSSPGLASYEQYF,TGTGCCTCCTCCTCCCCGGGACTAGCGAGCTACGAGCAGTACTTC
NA,TRBJ2-7,TRBV4-3,17,TRBD2,CASSQDLASGGRYEQYF,TGCGCCAGCAGCCAAGATCTAGCTAGCGGGGGTCGGTACGAGCAGTACTTC
NA,TRBJ1-5,TRBV16,14,NA,CASSQFGGTQPQHF,TGTGCCAGCAGCCAATTTGGGGGGACTCAGCCCCAGCATTTT
NA,TRBJ2-1,TRBV5-6,16,NA,CASSPIGTLGEDEQFF,TGTGCCAGCAGCCCGATCGGGACTCTCGGGGAAGATGAGCAGTTCTTC
NA,TRBJ1-1,TRBV6-5,12,NA,CASRRRDTEAFF,TGTGCCAGCAGGCGACGGGACACTGAAGCTTTCTTT
NA,TRBJ1-5,TRBV6-2/TRBV6-3,14,TRBD1,CASSSTGTLQPQHF,TGTGCCAGCAGTTCGACAGGGACACTTCAGCCCCAGCATTTT
few,TRBJ1-6,TRBV7-2,14,NA,CASSWKPRDSPLHF,TGTGCCAGCAGCTGGAAGCCGAGGGATTCACCCCTCCACTTT
NA,TRBJ1-2,TRBV5-6,15,TRBD1,CASSSSGQGFGGYTF,TGTGCCAGCAGCTCGAGCGGACAGGGGTTCGGTGGCTACACCTTC
NA,TRBJ1-3,TRBV2,13,NA,CASSELPGNTIYF,TGTGCCAGCAGTGAACTTCCCGGAAACACCATATATTTT
NA,TRBJ1-2,TRBV5-6,13,NA,CASSLVQNYGYTF,TGTGCCAGCAGCTTGGTCCAGAACTATGGCTACACCTTC
NA,TRBJ2-3,TRBV7-8,13,NA,CASSRAPRDTQYF,TGTGCCAGCAGCCGGGCCCCTAGGGATACGCAGTATTTT
once,TRBJ2-2,TRBV30,15,NA,CAWSFGHRDSGELFF,TGTGCCTGGAGTTTCGGACACCGTGACTCCGGGGAGCTGTTTTTT
NA,TRBJ1-1,TRBV19,16,NA,CASSWGDRTLNTEAFF,TGTGCCAGTAGCTGGGGTGACAGAACTTTGAACACTGAAGCTTTCTTT
NA,TRBJ1-5,TRBV7-9,15,NA,CASSLTGISNQPQHF,TGTGCCAGCAGCTTAACAGGGATTAGCAATCAGCCCCAGCATTTT
NA,TRBJ2-3,TRBV4-2,21,TRBD2,CASSRRSFGTSGSVIGDTQYF,TGTGCCAGCAGCCGTCGAAGTTTCGGGACTAGCGGGAGCGTAATAGGTGATACGCAGTATTTT
NA,TRBJ2-5,TRBV27,17,TRBD2,CASSFRGGGATRETQYF,TGTGCCAGCAGTTTTAGAGGCGGGGGAGCTACCCGGGAGACCCAGTACTTC
NA,TRBJ2-7,TRBV6-5,15,TRBD2,CASGTGTSGPYEQYF,TGTGCCAGCGGAACCGGGACTAGCGGACCCTACGAGCAGTACTTC
NA,TRBJ1-4,TRBV11-2,14,TRBD1,CASSSTGEAEKLFF,TGTGCCAGCAGCTCGACAGGGGAGGCTGAAAAACTGTTTTTT
NA,TRBJ2-1,TRBV15,15,NA,CATSRDFLESNEQFF,TGTGCCACCAGCAGAGATTTCCTCGAGTCCAATGAGCAGTTCTTC
NA,TRBJ1-5,TRBV2,15,TRBD1,CASTLDRVGNQPQHF,TGTGCCAGCACCTTAGACAGGGTTGGGAATCAGCCCCAGCATTTT
NA,TRBJ2-7,TRBV6-5,15,TRBD2,CASSSSGGSFYEQYF,TGTGCCAGCAGTTCCAGCGGGGGGTCTTTCTACGAGCAGTACTTC
NA,TRBJ1-4,TRBV12-3/TRBV12-4,13,TRBD1,CATWDREREKLFF,TGTGCCACCTGGGACAGGGAAAGGGAAAAACTGTTTTTT
NA,TRBJ2-5,TRBV7-2,14,TRBD1,CASSWTGSQETQYF,TGTGCCAGCAGCTGGACAGGCAGCCAAGAGACCCAGTACTTC
once,TRBJ1-5,TRBV7-2,13,NA,CASSTDRNQPQHF,TGTGCCAGCAGTACGGACAGAAATCAGCCCCAGCATTTT
few,TRBJ1-5,TRBV27,14,TRBD1,CASSGQGRHQPQHF,TGTGCCAGCAGTGGACAGGGGAGGCACCAGCCCCAGCATTTT
NA,TRBJ2-4,TRBV7-8,18,TRBD1,CASSLVQGASGVQNIQYF,TGTGCCAGCAGCTTAGTACAGGGGGCGTCGGGAGTACAAAACATTCAGTACTTC
NA,TRBJ2-7,TRBV7-2,16,NA,CASSLSTRQLAYEQYF,TGTGCCAGCAGCCTATCGACCCGGCAGCTAGCCTACGAGCAGTACTTC
NA,TRBJ2-1,TRBV7-8,18,TRBD1,CASSLAPPGQSSYNEQFF,TGTGCCAGCAGCTTAGCGCCACCGGGACAGAGCTCCTACAATGAGCAGTTCTTC
NA,TRBJ2-1,TRBV24-1,16,TRBD2,CATSDNSRDYINEQFF,TGTGCCACCAGTGACAATTCCCGGGACTATATCAATGAGCAGTTCTTC
NA,TRBJ1-1,TRBV19,17,TRBD1,CASRSTSPGTGGREAFF,TGTGCCAGTAGAAGCACTTCCCCCGGGACAGGGGGCCGGGAAGCTTTCTTT
NA,TRBJ2-1,TRBV9,15,NA,CASSVVGGPYNEQFF,TGTGCCAGCAGCGTAGTCGGGGGGCCCTACAATGAGCAGTTCTTC
NA,TRBJ1-5,TRBV5-1,14,NA,CASSLDGVGQPQHF,TGCGCCAGCAGCTTGGACGGGGTCGGTCAGCCCCAGCATTTT
NA,TRBJ1-4,TRBV9,14,NA,CASSSQTRNEKLFF,TGTGCCAGCAGCTCCCAGACAAGAAATGAAAAACTGTTTTTT
NA,TRBJ2-1,TRBV7-2,15,TRBD2,CASSLAGTRYNEQFF,TGTGCCAGCAGCCTGGCCGGGACTAGGTACAATGAGCAGTTCTTC
few,TRBJ2-1,TRBV29-1,19,TRBD2,CSVDHRTSGSLYSYNEQFF,TGCAGCGTTGACCACCGGACTAGCGGGAGCCTTTACTCCTACAATGAGCAGTTCTTC
NA,TRBJ1-5,TRBV27,14,NA,CASRDSHSNQPQHF,TGTGCCAGCAGAGACAGTCATAGCAATCAGCCCCAGCATTTT
NA,TRBJ1-5,TRBV28,14,NA,CASSPPERGLGWHF,TGTGCCAGCAGTCCGCCAGAGAGAGGGTTGGGCTGGCATTTT
NA,TRBJ1-6,TRBV7-3,14,TRBD1,CASSLGTAYSPLHF,TGTGCCAGCAGCTTAGGGACAGCCTATTCACCCCTCCACTTT
NA,TRBJ1-4,TRBV4-1,16,NA,CASSQEAAATNEKLFF,TGCGCCAGCAGCCAAGAAGCGGCTGCAACTAATGAAAAACTGTTTTTT
NA,TRBJ1-4,TRBV5-4,18,NA,CASSLGPVDRAGNEKLFF,TGTGCCAGCAGCTTGGGACCGGTAGATCGGGCGGGTAATGAAAAACTGTTTTTT
NA,TRBJ2-1,TRBV7-6,15,TRBD2,CASSLGLAGAGEQFF,TGTGCCAGCAGCTTGGGACTAGCGGGAGCTGGGGAGCAGTTCTTC
NA,TRBJ1-5,TRBV2,14,TRBD1,CASSEDRGHQPQHF,TGTGCCAGCAGTGAAGATAGGGGGCACCAGCCCCAGCATTTT
NA,TRBJ1-4,TRBV30,14,NA,CAWSVGLINEKLFF,TGTGCCTGGAGTGTTGGGCTGATTAATGAAAAACTGTTTTTT
NA,TRBJ2-3,TRBV5-5,17,TRBD2,CASGVASGGLIGDTQYF,TGTGCCAGCGGGGTGGCTAGCGGGGGCCTAATTGGAGATACGCAGTATTTT
NA,TRBJ1-5,TRBV6-2/TRBV6-3,15,TRBD1,CASSHNRGGNQPQHF,TGTGCCAGCAGCCATAACAGGGGTGGCAATCAGCCCCAGCATTTT